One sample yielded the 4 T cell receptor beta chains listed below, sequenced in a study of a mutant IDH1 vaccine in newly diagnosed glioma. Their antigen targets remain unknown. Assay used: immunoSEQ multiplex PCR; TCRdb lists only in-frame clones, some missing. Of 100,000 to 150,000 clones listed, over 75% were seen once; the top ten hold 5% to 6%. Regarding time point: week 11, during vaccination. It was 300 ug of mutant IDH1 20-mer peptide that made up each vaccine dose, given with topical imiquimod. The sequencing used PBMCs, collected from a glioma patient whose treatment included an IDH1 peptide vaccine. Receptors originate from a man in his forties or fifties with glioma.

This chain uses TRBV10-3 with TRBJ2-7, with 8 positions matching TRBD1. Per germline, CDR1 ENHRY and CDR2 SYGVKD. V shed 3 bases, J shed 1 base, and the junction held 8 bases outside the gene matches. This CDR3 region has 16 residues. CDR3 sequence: CAISEVGTGWSYEQYF. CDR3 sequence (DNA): TGTGCCATCAGTGAAGTTGGGACAGGCTGGTCCTACGAGCAGTACTTC.

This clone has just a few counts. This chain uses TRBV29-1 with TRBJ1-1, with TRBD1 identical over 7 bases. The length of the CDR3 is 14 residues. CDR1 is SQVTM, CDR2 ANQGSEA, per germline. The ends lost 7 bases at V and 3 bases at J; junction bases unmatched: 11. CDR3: CSASGGRGHTEAFF. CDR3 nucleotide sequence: TGCAGCGCCAGTGGAGGAAGGGGGCACACTGAAGCTTTCTTT. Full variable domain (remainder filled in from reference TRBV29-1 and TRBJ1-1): SAVISQKPSRDICQRGTSLTIQCQVDSQVTMMFWYRQQPGQSLTLIATANQGSEATYESGFVIDKFPISRPNLTFSTLTVSNMSPEDSSIYLCSASGGRGHTEAFFGQGTRLTVV.

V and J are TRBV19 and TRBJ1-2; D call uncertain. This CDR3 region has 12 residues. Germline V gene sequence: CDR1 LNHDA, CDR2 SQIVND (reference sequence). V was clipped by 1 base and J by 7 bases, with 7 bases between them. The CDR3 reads CASSIGGSGYTF. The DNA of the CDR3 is TGTGCCAGTAGTATAGGAGGATCTGGCTACACCTTC. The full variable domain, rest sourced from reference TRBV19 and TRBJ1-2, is DGGITQSPKYLFRKEGQNVTLSCEQNLNHDAMYWYRQDPGQGLRLIYYSQIVNDFQKGDIAEGYSVSREKKESFPLTVTSAQKNPTAFYLCASSIGGSGYTFGSGTRLTVV.

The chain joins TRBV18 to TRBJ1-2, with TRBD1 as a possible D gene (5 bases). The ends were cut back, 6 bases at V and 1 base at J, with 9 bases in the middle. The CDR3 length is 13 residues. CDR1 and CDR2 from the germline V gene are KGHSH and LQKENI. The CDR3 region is CASSRGNNYGYTF. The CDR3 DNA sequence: TGTGCCAGCTCCCGGGGGAATAACTATGGCTACACCTTC.